This TCR beta chain is from a study of cytomegalovirus exposure and HLA in healthy donors. Study-wide results and caveats: An apparent linkage of common viral pathogens to several of the most significant clusters emerged in a later analysis. Later on, a genetic analysis was performed. It linked a missense variant in DCLRE1C with V- and J-gene trimming of TCR beta. Overall, under 200 TCR beta chains were annotated as cytomegalovirus-associated.

The donors, nominally healthy at sampling, likely had unrecorded immune exposures. Germline CDR1 reads SQVTM; CDR2 reads ANQGSEA. This CDR3 has 14 amino acids. V was cut by 4 bases and J by 6 bases, with 17 bases left in between. The PCR made use of 60 Vbeta and 13 Jbeta primers. The table came from immunoSEQ multiplex PCR; TCRdb's copy has only in-frame clones and leaves some out. This repertoire shows some 180,000 clones, less than 80% found once; its top ten account for around 4.3%. Comment on this clone: Antigen: not known.

The V and J genes are TRBV29-1 and TRBJ2-3, with a possible D match to TRBD2 (7 bases). The TCR sequence derives from a woman aged 25 to 45 in good health and CMV-seropositive. The sequenced sample was PBMCs. The CDR3 spells CSVGTGGRWDTQYF. The DNA for the CDR3 is TGCAGCGTTGGGACGGGGGGCCGGTGGGATACGCAGTATTTT.